The 17 T cell receptor beta chains presented below share a single source sample, sequenced in a study of cytotoxic CD8 clonotypes in ibrutinib-treated CLL. Sequencing was performed with immunoSEQ multiplex PCR; in TCRdb, only in-frame clones are kept and a portion is missing. The data show approximately 100,000 clones, approximately 78% seen once. This sample comprised PBMCs, obtained after 12 months of ibrutinib treatment. The receptors were sampled from a human donor with chronic lymphocytic leukemia.

This chain joins TRBV2 and TRBJ2-3; D is undetermined. The CDR3 consists of 15 residues. Germline-derived CDR1 and CDR2 are SNHLY and FYNNEI. Trimming cost V 1 base and J 4 bases, with 12 bases left between them. The CDR3 region is CASSEERVGADTQYF. CDR3 nucleotides: TGTGCCAGCAGTGAAGAAAGGGTTGGGGCAGATACGCAGTATTTT.

This clone has a handful of counts. V and J are TRBV5-6 and TRBJ2-4; D is ambiguous. The CDR3 is made up of 14 amino acids. Trimming cost V 4 bases and J 4 bases, with 12 bases left between them. Germline V gene sequence: CDR1 SGHDT, CDR2 YYEEEE. The CDR3 is CASSRGSVKNIQYF. The CDR3 bases are TGTGCCAGCAGCCGAGGATCGGTGAAAAACATTCAGTACTTC.

The CDR3 sequence is CASSVAVSNTGELFF. In DNA form, the CDR3 reads TGTGCCAGCAGCGTAGCGGTCTCCAACACCGGGGAGCTGTTTTTT. The chain employs TRBV9 and TRBJ2-2, with D uncertain. V shed 0 bases and J shed 2 bases, with 8 bases lying between them. The length of the CDR3 is 15 residues. CDR1 SGDLS and CDR2 YYNGEE come from the germline V gene.

This clone has a single count. The chain uses TRBV29-1 and TRBJ1-4; possible D gene TRBD1, 5 bases. The germline V gene has CDR1 SQVTM and CDR2 ANQGSEA. This CDR3 is 12 amino acids long. V lost 8 bases to trimming and J lost 6 bases, with 13 bases between them. Written as DNA, the CDR3 is TGCAGCTCCGCCCAGGGAGATGAAAAACTGTTTTTT. It yields the protein CSSAQGDEKLFF.

This sequence joins TRBV7-2 and TRBJ1-3; a possible D gene is TRBD1 (6 bases). From germline, CDR1 is SGHTA and CDR2 FQGNSA. V was trimmed by 1 base and J by 3 bases, leaving 16 bases between them. The CDR3 is 17 amino acids. In nucleotides, the CDR3 is TGTGCCAGCAGCTTAGAAACCAGGGGATTTAGTGGAAACACCATATATTTT. It yields the protein CASSLETRGFSGNTIYF.

The chain is built from TRBV18 and TRBJ2-2; no clear D gene. The germline V gene has CDR1 KGHSH and CDR2 LQKENI. The ends were cut back, 3 bases at V and 5 bases at J, with 19 bases in the middle. The CDR3 runs to 17 residues. The CDR3 sequence is CASSPWETRARTGELFF. The CDR3 coding sequence is TGTGCCAGCTCACCTTGGGAAACCCGAGCTAGGACCGGGGAGCTGTTTTTT.

There are a few counts of this clone. The chain couples TRBV6-1 to TRBJ1-4; the match to TRBD1 covers 11 bases. The CDR3 extends over 15 amino acids. The trim removed 6 bases at V and 7 bases at J, leaving 7 bases unmatched. CDR1 is MNHNS and CDR2 is SASEGT in the germline V gene. The CDR3 nucleotides read TGTGCCAGCAGCTCATCCGGGACAGGGGGTGAAAAACTGTTTTTT. It specifies CASSSSGTGGEKLFF.

The chain carries TRBV9 and TRBJ2-3, with 8 bases matching TRBD2. J was trimmed by 3 bases and V by 1 base; bases with no gene match: 4. Per germline, CDR1 SGDLS and CDR2 YYNGEE. This CDR3 spans 15 amino acids. For the CDR3, the DNA is TGTGCCAGCAGCGTAAGTAGCGGGAATACAGATACGCAGTATTTT. It yields the protein CASSVSSGNTDTQYF.

The rearrangement joins TRBV6-5 to TRBJ2-5, with 8 bases lining up with TRBD2. The J segment lost 4 bases and the V segment lost 4 bases, leaving 11 bases of the junction unmatched. CDR1 and CDR2 (germline): MNHEY, SVGAGI. The CDR3 is 16 amino acids. The CDR3 nucleotides read TGTGCCAGCAGTTCGCTTCGGGGGGGGCTACGAGAGACCCAGTACTTC. This sequence encodes CASSSLRGGLRETQYF.

The V call is TRBV11-2, the J call TRBJ2-3; 9 nucleotides align to TRBD1. The V segment lost 6 bases and the J segment 2 bases; nucleotides outside the gene matches: 9. The germline V gene has CDR1 SGHAT and CDR2 FQNNGV. The CDR3 is 16 amino acids. In DNA form, the CDR3 reads TGTGCCAGCAGGGCCTGGACAGGGGACTACACAGATACGCAGTATTTT. Encoded protein: CASRAWTGDYTDTQYF.

In DNA form, the CDR3 reads TGTGCCTGGAGTTCTCAGGGCGATCAGCCCCAGCATTTT. Translating it yields CAWSSQGDQPQHF. V and J are TRBV30 and TRBJ1-5, with D possibly matching TRBD1 (5 bases). The CDR3 runs to 13 residues. Trimming pared 2 bases from V and 5 bases from J, leaving 10 bases between. Germline CDR1 reads GTSNPN; CDR2 reads SVGIG (reference sequence). The whole variable domain, remainder taken from reference TRBV30 and TRBJ1-5, is SQTIHQWPATLVQPVGSPLSLECTVEGTSNPNLYWYRQAAGRGLQLLFYSVGIGQISSEVPQNLSASRPQDRQFILSSKKLLLSDSGFYLCAWSSQGDQPQHFGDGTRLSIL.

The chain has TRBV30 and TRBJ2-5, with TRBD2 matching 12 bases. CDR3 length: 16 residues. The junction had 6 bases not matched to a gene; V was cut back by 0 bases and J by 4 bases. The germline gives CDR1 GTSNPN, CDR2 SVGIG (reference sequence). CDR3 residues: CAWSVLAGGLGETQYF. DNA for the CDR3: TGTGCCTGGAGTGTCCTAGCGGGGGGGTTGGGAGAGACCCAGTACTTC.

The chain is built from TRBV29-1 and TRBJ2-3; 8 bases align to TRBD2. Germline V gene data show CDR1 as SQVTM and CDR2 as ANQGSEA. J gave up 0 bases and V 6 bases, and 8 bases lay outside the gene matches. The CDR3 spans 15 residues. CDR3 sequence: CSVARRGGSTDTQYF. The CDR3 DNA reads TGCAGCGTGGCCCGACGGGGGGGGAGCACAGATACGCAGTATTTT.

The V and J genes are TRBV7-2 and TRBJ1-3; possibly TRBD1 for D (5 bases). V was shortened by 1 base and J by 2 bases, with 6 bases between the two germline ends. In germline, CDR1 is SGHTA, CDR2 FQGNSA. The length of the CDR3 is 14 residues. The CDR3 loop reads CASSLGGPGNTIYF. CDR3 in DNA: TGTGCCAGCAGCTTAGGGGGCCCTGGAAACACCATATATTTT.

This chain links TRBV4-2 with TRBJ2-2; possibly TRBD2 for D (7 bases). The germline CDR1 and CDR2 sequences are LGHNA and YNFKEQ. Trimming took 4 bases from V and 8 from J, leaving 17 bases between them. This CDR3 has 15 amino acids. The DNA for the CDR3 is TGTGCCAGCAGCCCTAACGCGGGGGCGAGTGGGGAGCTGTTTTTT. Its translation: CASSPNAGASGELFF.

As regards this clone: The final CDR3 position lacks the conserved phenylalanine or tryptophan, pointing to a likely read error. It is unclear where the CDR3 begins or ends on the DNA, so no DNA is shown, and the CDR3 is as TCRdb lists it. The chain uses TRBV5-1 and TRBJ1-1; the table's D gene call, TRBD1, was not cross checked with the DNA. Looked up from germline, CDR1 is SGHRS and CDR2 is YFSETQ. The CDR3 is 11 amino acids long, termini counted. The CDR3 sequence: CASSSNRVRRY.

This sequence joins TRBV28 and TRBJ1-3; TRBD1 matches 7 bases. J lost 8 bases, V lost 3 bases, and 10 bases had no gene match. Looked up from germline, CDR1 is MDHEN and CDR2 is SYDVKM. The CDR3 is 15 amino acids. The CDR3 sequence is CASSFRDRFLDTIYF. The DNA of the CDR3 is TGTGCCAGCAGTTTCAGGGACAGATTTCTGGACACCATATATTTT.